A single sample gave rise to the 10 T cell receptor beta chains below, sequenced in a study of graft-versus-host responses after intestinal transplantation. Grafts had their tissue processed, releasing intraepithelial and lamina propria lymphocytes. The data were produced by immunoSEQ multiplex PCR, yet TCRdb's version contains in-frame clones alone and is incomplete. The sample has about 15,000 clones, roughly 70% seen once; the top ten hold approximately 23%. Source: ileum tissue, taken around 700 days after intestinal transplantation. The receptors come from a human patient who received an intestinal transplant, so some T cells may come from the graft donor.

This clone was counted a single time. The chain combines TRBV4-1 with TRBJ2-7; D may match TRBD1 or TRBD2 (5 bases each). CDR3 length: 14 residues. V was pared by 0 bases and J by 12 bases, with 18 bases between. Germline V lookup: CDR1 MGHRA, CDR2 YSYEKL. The CDR3 DNA sequence: TGCGCCAGCAGCCAAGAGTGGACTGGGACCGGCATGTACTTC. It translates to CASSQEWTGTGMYF.

The chain joins TRBV6-5 to TRBJ2-5, with 11 nucleotides matching TRBD2. CDR3 length: 15 residues. Germline CDR1 reads MNHEY; CDR2 reads SVGAGI. V was clipped by 6 bases and J by 5 bases; unmatched bases: 8. The CDR3 here is CASRRLAGGLETQYF. The CDR3 bases are TGTGCCAGCAGGCGTCTAGCGGGGGGTCTGGAGACCCAGTACTTC.

The chain couples TRBV6-6 to TRBJ2-1; TRBD2 is a possible D gene (6 bases). Germline values: CDR1 MNHNY, CDR2 SVGAGI (reference sequence). The CDR3 is 14 amino acids. Between the trimmed V and J ends, which lost 4 bases and 4 bases, there was a span of 11 bases. This CDR3 reads CASSSTGGYNEQFF. Written as DNA, the CDR3 is TGTGCCAGCAGTTCAACCGGGGGATACAATGAGCAGTTCTTC.

The genes are TRBV30 and TRBJ2-7, with no clear D. Germline CDR1 GTSNPN, CDR2 SVGIG (reference sequence). This CDR3 spans 13 amino acids. V dropped 1 base and J dropped 3 bases, with 10 bases sitting between them. The CDR3 sequence is CAWSATTLYEQYF. In DNA, the CDR3 is TGTGCCTGGAGTGCCACTACCCTCTACGAGCAGTACTTC.

The rearrangement uses TRBV7-9 and TRBJ2-1; D is uncertain. The CDR3 extends over 13 amino acids. Germline V gene sequence: CDR1 SEHNR, CDR2 FQNEAQ (reference sequence). The V end lost 1 base, the J end lost 9 bases, and 10 bases lay between the germline ends. CDR3 in amino acids: CASSLGAFPEQFF. Written as DNA, the CDR3 is TGTGCCAGCAGCTTAGGAGCGTTCCCTGAGCAGTTCTTC.

This chain uses TRBV2 with TRBJ2-3; D is uncertain. V shed 2 bases and J shed 6 bases, with 15 bases lying between them. The CDR3 totals 15 residues. Germline V gene lookup returns CDR1 SNHLY and CDR2 FYNNEI. CDR3 in amino acids: CASSETLLIRDTQYF. The CDR3 coding sequence is TGTGCCAGCAGTGAAACCCTGTTGATACGGGATACGCAGTATTTT.

The chain employs TRBV30 and TRBJ1-3; TRBD1 agrees at 7 bases. This CDR3 is built from 14 residues. The V segment lost 2 bases and the J segment 0 bases; nucleotides outside the gene matches: 1. Germline values: CDR1 GTSNPN, CDR2 SVGIG (reference sequence). CDR3 loop: CAWSTGVSGNTIYF. CDR3 DNA: TGTGCCTGGAGTACAGGGGTCTCTGGAAACACCATATATTTT.

This sequence joins TRBV5-1 and TRBJ2-7; tentative D call: TRBD2 (6 bases). The CDR3 has 14 residues. CDR1 and CDR2 (germline): SGHRS, YFSETQ. The V gene lost 2 bases and the J gene lost 0 bases, with 9 bases spanning the gap. As DNA, the CDR3 is TGCGCCAGCAGCTTCGGCGGGGCCTCCTACGAGCAGTACTTC. Its translation: CASSFGGASYEQYF.

The chain carries TRBV5-1 and TRBJ2-5, with TRBD2 matching over 8 bases. Germline lookup yields CDR1 SGHRS and CDR2 YFSETQ. V lost 1 base, J lost 5 bases, and 16 bases stayed unmatched. The CDR3 is made up of 18 amino acids. In DNA, the CDR3 is TGCGCCAGCAGCTTGTTCCCCCCTTCGGGAGGGATCGGTGAGACCCAGTACTTC. It codes for CASSLFPPSGGIGETQYF.

This clone has a handful of counts. The chain is built from TRBV5-4 and TRBJ2-1, with 9 positions matching TRBD1. CDR3 length: 15 residues. After removal of 4 bases from V and 2 bases from J, the junction contained 4 bases not matched to a gene. The germline V gene has CDR1 SGHNT and CDR2 YYREEE (reference sequence). In DNA, the CDR3 is TGTGCCAGCAGCCAGGGACAGGGAGCCTACAATGAGCAGTTCTTC. Translation: CASSQGQGAYNEQFF.